A single sample is the source of the 19 T cell receptor beta chains below, sequenced in a study of blood T cell repertoires in COVID-19 (dated by TCRdb to the early 2020s). Receptors were amplified or captured by the immunoSEQ multiplex PCR assay. In TCRdb, the immuneACCESS table is reduced to in-frame sequences with V and J assigned. These tables do not hold every clone; where another copy was compared, an unresolved V gene accounts for under half, and the others remain unexplained. The sample table lists about 100,000 clones, 79% of them with a count of one. The ten largest clonotypes hold 20% to 25% of the sample. The source material was peripheral blood. These receptor sequences come from a human donor in a cohort sampled during active COVID-19.

The rearrangement uses TRBV6-2 or TRBV6-3 and TRBJ2-2; maybe TRBD2 (6 bases). This CDR3 contains 16 residues. Germline loops: CDR1 MNHEY, CDR2 SVGEGT. Trimming removed 0 bases at V and 10 bases at J, with 18 bases between. The CDR3, as DNA: TGTGCCAGCAGTTACTCCCGGACTAAAAGAGGAGAGGAGCTGTTTTTT. It translates to CASSYSRTKRGEELFF.

J is TRBJ2-1 and V is TRBV15; 13 bases are a match to TRBD2. CDR3 length: 15 residues. J gave up 8 bases and V 2 bases, and 3 bases lay outside the gene matches. Germline V lookup: CDR1 LNHNV, CDR2 YYDKDF (reference sequence). CDR3 nucleotide sequence: TGTGCCACCAGCAGAAGGACTAGCGGGAGCCATGAGCAGTTCTTC. It specifies CATSRRTSGSHEQFF.

The genes are TRBV7-2 and TRBJ2-5; the D gene is possibly TRBD1 (5 bases). Germline CDR1 reads SGHTA; CDR2 reads FQGNSA. The CDR3 contains 14 residues. V lost 2 bases to trimming and J lost 4 bases, with 11 bases between them. The CDR3, as DNA: TGTGCCAGCAGCTTATTGGGGCTGCGAGAGACCCAGTACTTC. Amino acid sequence: CASSLLGLRETQYF. The whole variable domain, filled in from reference TRBV7-2 and TRBJ2-5, reads GAGVSQSPSNKVTEKGKDVELRCDPISGHTALYWYRQSLGQGLEFLIYFQGNSAPDKSGLPSDRFSAERTGGSVSTLTIQRTQQEDSAVYLCASSLLGLRETQYFGPGTRLLVL.

The V gene is TRBV5-1, the J gene TRBJ2-1, with D possibly matching TRBD1 (5 bases). The CDR3 loop spans 13 amino acids. Germline V gives CDR1 SGHRS, CDR2 YFSETQ. V lost 4 bases and J lost 9, with 14 bases in between. CDR3 protein: CASSTGPGGEQFF. The CDR3, as DNA: TGCGCCAGCAGCACAGGCCCAGGCGGTGAGCAGTTCTTC.

This sequence joins TRBV6-2 or TRBV6-3 and TRBJ1-5, with D perhaps TRBD1 (5 bases). V lost 2 bases to trimming and J lost 1 base, with 6 bases between them. CDR3 length: 14 residues. CDR1 is MNHEY, CDR2 SVGEGT, per germline. CDR3 in amino acids: CASSYRQSNQPQHF. CDR3 DNA sequence: TGTGCCAGCAGTTACCGACAGAGCAATCAGCCCCAGCATTTT.

V and J are TRBV7-2 and TRBJ2-2; TRBD1 aligns across 9 bases. Germline CDR1 reads SGHTA; CDR2 reads FQGNSA. The CDR3 totals 14 residues. V lost 4 bases and J lost 6; bases outside the gene matches: 3. CDR3 sequence: CASSSTGGAGELFF. CDR3 coding DNA: TGTGCCAGCAGCTCGACAGGGGGGGCCGGGGAGCTGTTTTTT.

The CDR3 loop reads CASSEGGFLREQYF. In DNA form, the CDR3 reads TGTGCCAGCAGTGAGGGGGGTTTTTTGCGGGAGCAGTACTTC. V usage is TRBV6-1 and J usage is TRBJ2-7; weak D call: TRBD2 (6 bases). Trimming shortened V by 3 bases and J by 7 bases, and 16 bases separated the two germline ends. This CDR3 region has 14 residues. Germline loops: CDR1 MNHNS, CDR2 SASEGT.

This clone has a single count. The rearrangement uses TRBV6-5 and TRBJ2-1; D unresolved. V was clipped by 0 bases and J by 0 bases, with 6 bases between them. The CDR3 loop spans 15 amino acids. Germline V gene lookup returns CDR1 MNHEY and CDR2 SVGAGI. CDR3 region: CASSYSSTSYNEQFF. The CDR3 DNA follows: TGTGCCAGCAGTTACTCTAGCACCTCCTACAATGAGCAGTTCTTC.

V gene TRBV28 combines with J gene TRBJ2-7; TRBD2 matches 7 bases. The junction had 3 bases not matched to a gene; V was cut back by 2 bases and J by 2 bases. The CDR3 is 14 residues long. Per the germline V gene, CDR1 is MDHEN and CDR2 is SYDVKM. The chain's CDR3 is CASSLGGSTYEQYF. The CDR3 bases are TGTGCCAGCAGTTTAGGCGGGAGTACCTACGAGCAGTACTTC.

The rearrangement uses TRBV6-5 and TRBJ1-2; tentatively, D is TRBD1 (6 bases). Germline values: CDR1 MNHEY, CDR2 SVGAGI. The CDR3 extends over 16 amino acids. With 0 bases removed from V and 8 bases from J, the gap between germline ends came to 19 bases. The CDR3 nucleotides are TGTGCCAGCAGTTACTCGATGGGCAGGGGCATTGGGGGCTACACCTTC. This encodes CASSYSMGRGIGGYTF.

V gene TRBV2 combines with J gene TRBJ1-4; D unclear. There are 14 residues in the CDR3. Germline V lookup: CDR1 SNHLY, CDR2 FYNNEI. Between the trimmed V and J ends, which lost 4 bases and 6 bases, there was a span of 12 bases. CDR3 sequence reads: CASSARVLDEKLFF. CDR3 in DNA: TGTGCCAGCAGTGCTCGGGTTCTTGATGAAAAACTGTTTTTT.

V and J are TRBV18 and TRBJ1-2; D is unresolved. Germline CDR1 reads KGHSH; CDR2 reads LQKENI. V was clipped by 1 base and J by 0 bases, with 18 bases between them. The CDR3 spans 18 residues. CDR3 DNA sequence: TGTGCCAGCTCACCACGCGAGGGCAGCTATACTCCTAACTATGGCTACACCTTC. This sequence encodes CASSPREGSYTPNYGYTF.

The genes are TRBV5-1 and TRBJ2-2, with TRBD2 as a possible D gene (6 bases). Germline loops: CDR1 SGHRS, CDR2 YFSETQ. Trimming removed 4 bases from V and 7 bases from J, with 11 bases in between. The CDR3 has 13 amino acids. The CDR3 nucleotides are TGCGCCAGCAGCACTAGCCCCAGCGGGGAGCTGTTTTTT. Protein sequence: CASSTSPSGELFF. The variable domain in full, completed from reference TRBV5-1 and TRBJ2-2, reads KAGVTQTPRYLIKTRGQQVTLSCSPISGHRSVSWYQQTPGQGLQFLFEYFSETQRNKGNFPGRFSGRQFSNSRSEMNVSTLELGDSALYLCASSTSPSGELFFGEGSRLTVL.

The V and J genes are TRBV15 and TRBJ2-1; D remains ambiguous. V was shortened by 0 bases and J by 9 bases, with 9 bases between the two germline ends. This CDR3 has 13 residues. CDR1 LNHNV and CDR2 YYDKDF come from the germline V gene (reference sequence). As DNA, the CDR3 is TGTGCCACCAGCAGAGATCACCGGTCTGAGCAGTTCTTC. This codes for CATSRDHRSEQFF. The whole variable domain, filled in from reference TRBV15 and TRBJ2-1, reads DAMVIQNPRYQVTQFGKPVTLSCSQTLNHNVMYWYQQKSSQAPKLLFHYYDKDFNNEADTPDNFQSRRPNTSFCFLDIRSPGLGDTAMYLCATSRDHRSEQFFGPGTRLTVL.

The chain is built from TRBV5-1 and TRBJ2-1, with D possibly being TRBD2 (5 bases). The CDR3 totals 14 residues. The V gene's germline CDR1 is SGHRS and CDR2 YFSETQ. The ends were cut back, 7 bases at V and 0 bases at J, with 11 bases in the middle. In nucleotides, the CDR3 is TGCGCCAGCCACCCGGGATCCTCCTACAATGAGCAGTTCTTC. This sequence encodes CASHPGSSYNEQFF. Together with reference TRBV5-1 and TRBJ2-1, the CDR3 gives the full variable domain: KAGVTQTPRYLIKTRGQQVTLSCSPISGHRSVSWYQQTPGQGLQFLFEYFSETQRNKGNFPGRFSGRQFSNSRSEMNVSTLELGDSALYLCASHPGSSYNEQFFGPGTRLTVL.

This clone was seen only once. The V call is TRBV5-8, the J call TRBJ1-1; the D is unclear. V was clipped by 4 bases and J by 1 base, with 8 bases between them. Germline V gene sequence: CDR1 SGHTS, CDR2 YDEGEE. The length of the CDR3 is 13 residues. The CDR3 loop reads CASSRTANTEAFF. In nucleotides, the CDR3 is TGTGCCAGCAGCCGAACAGCGAACACTGAAGCTTTCTTT.

This clone was observed a handful of times. The genes are TRBV15 and TRBJ1-6, with D possibly matching TRBD1 (6 bases). V dropped 4 bases and J dropped 9 bases, with 16 bases sitting between them. Germline lookup yields CDR1 LNHNV and CDR2 YYDKDF (reference sequence). This CDR3 is 15 amino acids long. The CDR3 protein is CATSNQQGPFSPLHF. The CDR3 DNA follows: TGTGCCACCAGCAACCAACAGGGCCCGTTTTCACCCCTCCACTTT.

The chain is built from TRBV5-4 and TRBJ2-5; D gene uncertain. This CDR3 is 17 amino acids long. The V gene lost 2 bases and the J gene lost 0 bases, with 17 bases spanning the gap. CDR1 SGHNT and CDR2 YYREEE come from the germline V gene (reference sequence). CDR3 DNA: TGTGCCAGCAGCTTTGGCGGCTTGACTGAGAACCAAGAGACCCAGTACTTC. This gives the protein CASSFGGLTENQETQYF. Using reference TRBV5-4 and TRBJ2-5 for the parts outside the CDR3, the full variable domain is ETGVTQSPTHLIKTRGQQVTLRCSSQSGHNTVSWYQQALGQGPQFIFQYYREEENGRGNFPPRFSGLQFPNYSSELNVNALELDDSALYLCASSFGGLTENQETQYFGPGTRLLVL.

This chain connects TRBV6-5 to TRBJ1-2; D uncertain. This CDR3 region has 14 residues. Germline V gene data show CDR1 as MNHEY and CDR2 as SVGAGI. V was pared by 6 bases and J by 2 bases, with 13 bases between. This CDR3 reads CASRPGLANYGYTF. CDR3 nucleotides: TGTGCCAGCAGACCCGGACTGGCCAACTATGGCTACACCTTC.